These T cell receptor beta chains were read from a single sample in a study of T cells in Graves' hyperthyroidism and ophthalmopathy. TCRdb reprocessed the multiplex PCR reads via MiXCR and lists one record per CDR3 protein. The data contain some 580,000 distinct CDR3 sequences, more than 15% of them singletons. The specimen sequenced was blood. Receptor source: a woman between 40 and 55 years old with Graves' ophthalmopathy. Each CDR3 is given with its conserved first and last residue. The D gene is left open where the match is weak. Size is stated for part of the rows, as once, few or many counts, or as a class when the clone is expanded.

clone_size: many; j_call: TRBJ2-5; v_call: TRBV2; d_call: TRBD2; cdr3_nt: TGTGCCAGCAGCTTGCTCGGGACTAGGGGAGAGACCCAGTACTTC; cdr3_aa: CASSLLGTRGETQYF
clone_size: many; j_call: TRBJ1-2; v_call: TRBV6-1; d_call: -; cdr3_nt: TGTGCCAGCACGTACTCTGGGGGCGGCTACACCTTC; cdr3_aa: CASTYSGGGYTF
clone_size: few; j_call: TRBJ1-4; v_call: TRBV15; d_call: -; cdr3_nt: TGTGCCACCAGCCCCAAAGGGGGGGAATTGGGCGAAAAACTGTTTTTT; cdr3_aa: CATSPKGGELGEKLFF
clone_size: few; j_call: TRBJ1-1; v_call: TRBV29-1; d_call: -; cdr3_nt: TGCAGCGTGGGATGGGTCGGGGGGCGGGCGAACACTGAAGCTTTCTTT; cdr3_aa: CSVGWVGGRANTEAFF
clone_size: many; j_call: TRBJ2-1; v_call: TRBV27; d_call: TRBD1; cdr3_nt: TGTGCCAGCAGAGCCTCCGGGACAGGGGCAGGTGAGCAGTTCTTC; cdr3_aa: CASRASGTGAGEQFF
clone_size: -; j_call: TRBJ2-5; v_call: TRBV11-2; d_call: TRBD2; cdr3_nt: TGTGCCAGCAGCTTTTTAGTGGGAGGGCAAGAGACCCAGTACTTC; cdr3_aa: CASSFLVGGQETQYF
clone_size: -; j_call: TRBJ2-5; v_call: TRBV20-1; d_call: TRBD1; cdr3_nt: TGCAGTGCTCGACAGGGACCAAATGAGTACTTC; cdr3_aa: CSARQGPNEYF
clone_size: few; j_call: TRBJ2-3; v_call: TRBV12-3/TRBV12-4; d_call: -; cdr3_nt: TGTGCCAGCAGTTTTTCGTTAACTAGCACAGATACGCAGTATTTT; cdr3_aa: CASSFSLTSTDTQYF
clone_size: once; j_call: TRBJ2-3; v_call: TRBV5-5; d_call: TRBD2; cdr3_nt: TGTGCCAGCAGCTTGGCACTAGCGGGGAGGGTGACAGATACGCAGTATTTT; cdr3_aa: CASSLALAGRVTDTQYF
clone_size: -; j_call: TRBJ1-1; v_call: TRBV12-3/TRBV12-4; d_call: TRBD1; cdr3_nt: TGTGCCAGCAGCGGACAGGGGAGATTTGAAGCTTTCTTT; cdr3_aa: CASSGQGRFEAFF
clone_size: few; j_call: TRBJ2-6; v_call: TRBV28; d_call: -; cdr3_nt: TGTGCCAGCAGTTTCGGGACTGGCCGACGGGACTCTGGGGCCAACGTCCTGACTTTC; cdr3_aa: CASSFGTGRRDSGANVLTF
clone_size: many; j_call: TRBJ2-5; v_call: TRBV11-2; d_call: -; cdr3_nt: TGTGCCAGCAGCTACGGGTCCGCGGAGACCCAGTACTTC; cdr3_aa: CASSYGSAETQYF
clone_size: -; j_call: TRBJ1-1; v_call: TRBV27; d_call: TRBD1; cdr3_nt: TGTGCCAGCAGTTTCCACCGGGACAGGGGGCTGAACACTGAAGCTTTCTTT; cdr3_aa: CASSFHRDRGLNTEAFF
clone_size: -; j_call: TRBJ2-7; v_call: TRBV7-2; d_call: TRBD2; cdr3_nt: TGTGCCAGCAGCCGTCGGGAGGCCCCCTACGAGCAGTACTTC; cdr3_aa: CASSRREAPYEQYF
clone_size: many; j_call: TRBJ2-2; v_call: TRBV11-1; d_call: TRBD2; cdr3_nt: TGTGCCAGCAGCTCGGGACTAGCGCCTAGGGCCGGGGAGCTGTTTTTT; cdr3_aa: CASSSGLAPRAGELFF
clone_size: many; j_call: TRBJ2-1; v_call: TRBV30; d_call: -; cdr3_nt: TGTGCCTGGAGTGAGTACGGGGGCGTTTCTTACAATGAGCAGTTCTTC; cdr3_aa: CAWSEYGGVSYNEQFF
clone_size: few; j_call: TRBJ1-5; v_call: TRBV6-1; d_call: -; cdr3_nt: TGTGCCAGCATGTCCGGGGGGGAATTGGGGAATCAGCCCCAGCATTTT; cdr3_aa: CASMSGGELGNQPQHF
clone_size: many; j_call: TRBJ1-4; v_call: TRBV7-9; d_call: -; cdr3_nt: TGTGCCAGCAGCTGGGGAGGACAGCTCCTTAATGAAAAACTGTTTTTT; cdr3_aa: CASSWGGQLLNEKLFF
clone_size: -; j_call: TRBJ1-1; v_call: TRBV7-2; d_call: -; cdr3_nt: TGTGCCAGCAGCTTAGTAGGGAACACTGAAGCTCTCTTT; cdr3_aa: CASSLVGNTEALF
clone_size: -; j_call: TRBJ2-3; v_call: TRBV2; d_call: -; cdr3_nt: TGTGCCAGCAGTGCCGCTCCGACGCAGTATTTT; cdr3_aa: CASSAAPTQYF
clone_size: many; j_call: TRBJ2-1; v_call: TRBV11-2; d_call: -; cdr3_nt: TGTGCCAGCAGCCCCCGCCGGTTGAATGAGCAGTTCTTC; cdr3_aa: CASSPRRLNEQFF
clone_size: many; j_call: TRBJ2-2; v_call: TRBV20-1; d_call: TRBD2; cdr3_nt: TGCAGTGCTCCTCGTAGCGGGACGAACACCGGGGAGCTGTTTTTT; cdr3_aa: CSAPRSGTNTGELFF
clone_size: -; j_call: TRBJ1-3; v_call: TRBV7-8; d_call: -; cdr3_nt: TGTGCCAGCAGCTCACAGACAGTCTCTGGAAACACCATATATTTT; cdr3_aa: CASSSQTVSGNTIYF
clone_size: few; j_call: TRBJ1-1; v_call: TRBV12-5; d_call: -; cdr3_nt: TGTGCTAGTGCCCTACTTACAGGGCAGACTGAAGCTTTCTTT; cdr3_aa: CASALLTGQTEAFF
clone_size: many; j_call: TRBJ2-3; v_call: TRBV7-9; d_call: -; cdr3_nt: TGTGCCAGCAGCCCACCGGGACGGAGCACAGATACGCAGTATTTT; cdr3_aa: CASSPPGRSTDTQYF
clone_size: -; j_call: TRBJ2-7; v_call: TRBV30; d_call: TRBD2; cdr3_nt: TGTGCCTGGTCTATAGCGGGAGGGCCTTACGAGCAGTACTTC; cdr3_aa: CAWSIAGGPYEQYF
clone_size: many; j_call: TRBJ2-3; v_call: TRBV2; d_call: -; cdr3_nt: TGTGCCAGCAGTGAGATTTCAGATACGCAGTATTTT; cdr3_aa: CASSEISDTQYF
clone_size: many; j_call: TRBJ2-1; v_call: TRBV27; d_call: -; cdr3_nt: TGTGCCAGCAGTACCAAGGTCGACTACAATGAGCAGTTCTTC; cdr3_aa: CASSTKVDYNEQFF
clone_size: many; j_call: TRBJ2-5; v_call: TRBV6-1; d_call: -; cdr3_nt: TGTGCCAGCAGTTACGGAGGGGCCGTGTACCAAGAGACCCAGTACTTC; cdr3_aa: CASSYGGAVYQETQYF
clone_size: -; j_call: TRBJ2-5; v_call: TRBV5-1; d_call: -; cdr3_nt: TGCGCCAGCAGCTTGGACTGGGTGAGCACCCAGTACTTC; cdr3_aa: CASSLDWVSTQYF
clone_size: few; j_call: TRBJ1-3; v_call: TRBV11-2; d_call: -; cdr3_nt: TGTGCCAGCAGCTCGTCCTCTCGGAGGGGGATACACACAATCTCTGGAAACACCATATATTTT; cdr3_aa: CASSSSSRRGIHTISGNTIYF
clone_size: few; j_call: TRBJ2-5; v_call: TRBV30; d_call: -; cdr3_nt: TGTGCCTGGAGTGTCTATGAGACCCAGTACTTC; cdr3_aa: CAWSVYETQYF
clone_size: many; j_call: TRBJ1-4; v_call: TRBV7-9; d_call: -; cdr3_nt: TGTGCCAGCAGCCCGCTCCCTGAAAAACTGTTTTTT; cdr3_aa: CASSPLPEKLFF